This TCR beta chain was obtained from a study of shared clonotypes between healthy human individuals. V dropped 8 bases and J dropped 1 base, with 21 bases sitting between them. The CDR3 extends over 16 amino acids. This table comes from immunoSEQ multiplex PCR, and its TCRdb copy is limited to in-frame clones, with some not included. The top ten clones hold approximately 23% of a sample with 98,000 or so clones, about 63% of them seen once. V gene TRBV5-3 combines with J gene TRBJ1-1; D is unclear. TRBV5-3 is sorted into the ORF group, with uncertain function. The sample taken for sequencing was memory CD8+ T cells sorted from blood. Subset given: CD45RO+ cells pooled with CCR7-negative TemRA cells. The source of this sequence is a woman aged 25 to 39 in good health. Written as DNA, the CDR3 is TGTGCCAGTATCTCACGTCTTCAGGTGACGAACACTGAAGCTTTCTTT. Amino acids: CASISRLQVTNTEAFF.